This TCR beta chain was identified in a study of T cells in Graves' hyperthyroidism and ophthalmopathy. There are many counts of this clonotype. Amplification targeted TCR beta CDR3 regions from RNA transcripts. Primed by the HTBI set, a first-round RT-PCR was run on the TCR CDR3. From the multiplex PCR reads, TCRdb called clonotypes with MiXCR, one entry per CDR3 protein. The data contain around 350,000 distinct CDR3 sequences, approximately 20% of them singletons. The CDR3 spans 14 residues. Germline CDR1 reads LNHDA; CDR2 reads SQIVND (reference sequence). Trimming pared 5 bases from V and 2 bases from J, leaving 13 bases between.

The clonotype comes from a woman between 18 and 29 years old with Graves' hyperthyroidism. Sequenced sample: blood. V is TRBV19 and J is TRBJ2-7; D perhaps matches TRBD2 (5 bases). CDR3 sequence reads: CASSPEGSTYEQYF. The CDR3 nucleotides read TGTGCCAGTAGTCCAGAGGGCAGCACCTACGAGCAGTACTTC.